This entry describes one T cell receptor (beta chain). The CDR3 runs 15 residues. This record comes from a study of cytomegalovirus exposure and HLA in healthy donors. PCR involved 60 Vbeta and 13 Jbeta primers. Clones were sequenced by immunoSEQ multiplex PCR, and TCRdb holds only the in-frame ones, with some missing. Among approximately 210,000 clones, roughly 80% were seen once, and the ten largest hold around 1.5%. The sample consisted of PBMCs. The V call is TRBV21-1, the J call TRBJ2-1; TRBD1, the D gene given by the table, was not confirmed from the DNA. TRBV21-1 is listed as a pseudogene. This TCR came from a woman between 50 and 59 years old in good health and CMV-seronegative. CDR3 bases: TGTGCCAGCACCGACCCCTCGACAGGCTACAATGAGCAGTTCTTC. This gives the protein CASTDPSTGYNEQFF.